This TCR beta chain appears in the sequencing data of a study of brain T cells in children with intractable seizures. Overall study findings and caveats: Only CDR3 sequence similarity suggested viral specificity, without known HCMV serostatus.

With 5 bases clipped from V and 1 base from J, the junction kept 2 bases outside the gene matches. The CDR3 sequence is 14 residues long. From germline, CDR1 is MNHEY and CDR2 SMNVEV (reference sequence). Time point specified: blood from clinic visit 5 months post-surgery; TSC patient then seizure free. Only cases whose brain tissue showed the highest T cell transcript signatures were sequenced. In this sample, this clone turned up once. Its antigen is currently unknown. Some clones are missing from TCRdb's copy, which holds only in-frame ones; the method was immunoSEQ multiplex PCR. The sample holds about 340,000 clones, nearly 95% seen once.

The V call is TRBV27, the J call TRBJ1-1; 9 bases are shared with TRBD1. This receptor was obtained from a boy in the first two years of life with tuberous sclerosis and intractable seizures. The specimen comprised peripheral blood, sampled less than 6 months after surgery. The CDR3, as DNA: TGTGCCAGCAGTATACAGGGGGCGAACACTGAAGCTTTCTTT. Translated, it gives CASSIQGANTEAFF.